These 6 T cell receptor beta chains originate from one sample sequenced in a study of shared T cell receptors in the human thymus. Profiling relied on immunoSEQ multiplex PCR, and the TCRdb table lists in-frame clones only, not all of them. The table has about 660,000 clones, 85% to 90% seen once; the top ten hold around 0.01%. These same data were also listed under a study on human thymus T cells.

Sequencing was carried out using thymocytes. All receptors come from a boy in the first two years of life with a congenital heart defect.

The chain carries TRBV29-1 and TRBJ1-1, with D unresolved. Per germline, CDR1 SQVTM and CDR2 ANQGSEA. V gave up 4 bases and J gave up 3 bases, with 9 bases separating them. This CDR3 comprises 12 residues. The DNA of the CDR3 is TGCAGCGTTGTCAGGATCTACACTGAAGCTTTCTTT. Amino acids: CSVVRIYTEAFF. The complete variable domain, with remaining parts taken from reference TRBV29-1 and TRBJ1-1, reads SAVISQKPSRDICQRGTSLTIQCQVDSQVTMMFWYRQQPGQSLTLIATANQGSEATYESGFVIDKFPISRPNLTFSTLTVSNMSPEDSSIYLCSVVRIYTEAFFGQGTRLTVV.

The chain is built from TRBV7-9 and TRBJ2-6; 7 nucleotides align to TRBD1. CDR3 length: 14 residues. Germline V gene lookup returns CDR1 SEHNR and CDR2 FQNEAQ (reference sequence). V lost 10 bases to trimming and J lost 0 bases; unmatched junction nucleotides: 3. The CDR3 bases are TGTGCCATCTACAGGGGCTCTGGGGCCAACGTCCTGACTTTC. Its protein product is CAIYRGSGANVLTF. The variable domain in full, with the rest retrieved from reference TRBV7-9 and TRBJ2-6, is DTGVSQNPRHKITKRGQNVTFRCDPISEHNRLYWYRQTLGQGPEFLTYFQNEAQLEKSRLLSDRFSAERPKGSFSTLEIQRTEQGDSAMYLCAIYRGSGANVLTFGAGSRLTVL.

This sequence joins TRBV13 and TRBJ1-1; weak D call: TRBD1 (6 bases). The CDR3 covers 13 residues. Germline V lookup: CDR1 PRHDT, CDR2 FYEKMQ (reference sequence). Deletions cut 5 bases from V and 3 bases from J, with 10 bases between. The CDR3 sequence: CASSKQGDTEAFF. The CDR3 DNA sequence: TGTGCCAGCAGCAAACAGGGAGACACTGAAGCTTTCTTT.

This clone occurred a few times. The chain couples TRBV14 to TRBJ2-1; TRBD1 might be the D (6 bases). The V end lost 4 bases, the J end lost 5 bases, and 15 bases lay between the germline ends. CDR3 size: 15 residues. Germline values: CDR1 SGHDN, CDR2 FVKESK. The CDR3 region is CASSLTGIGNNEQFF. DNA of the CDR3: TGTGCCAGCAGCCTTACAGGGATAGGTAACAATGAGCAGTTCTTC.

The chain has TRBV18 and TRBJ2-2; 9 nucleotides line up with TRBD2. Germline V gene data show CDR1 as KGHSH and CDR2 as LQKENI. With V trimmed by 2 bases and J by 1 base, 14 bases remained unmatched. The CDR3 is 20 amino acids. CDR3 loop: CASSPGKREAQTENTGELFF. CDR3 in DNA: TGTGCCAGCTCACCAGGGAAGCGGGAGGCCCAAACAGAGAACACCGGGGAGCTGTTTTTT.

The V and J genes are TRBV5-4 and TRBJ2-7, with TRBD2 matching over 7 bases. The CDR3 spans 13 residues. CDR1 and CDR2 from the germline V gene are SGHNT and YYREEE (reference sequence). Trimming removed 0 bases from V and 6 bases from J; junction bases left unmatched: 3. CDR3 in DNA: TGTGCCAGCAGCTTGGGGCGGGAGTCCGAGCAGTACTTC. The encoded protein is CASSLGRESEQYF.